The 18 T cell receptor beta chains below all came from one sample that was sequenced in a study of cytomegalovirus exposure and HLA in healthy donors. 60 Vbeta and 13 Jbeta primers were used in PCR. TCRdb keeps only in-frame clones here, not all; method: immunoSEQ multiplex PCR. The table shows 200,000 or so clones, with 78% occurring only once. Source material: PBMCs. These receptors all come from a woman aged 25 to 39 in good health and CMV-seropositive.

The rearrangement uses TRBV25-1 and TRBJ2-2; D possibly corresponds to TRBD1 (5 bases). Per the germline V gene, CDR1 is MGHDK and CDR2 is SYGVNS. The CDR3 sequence is 14 residues long. V was cut by 10 bases and J by 3 bases, with 15 bases left in between. The CDR3 here is CATLDSSYTGELFF. The CDR3 DNA reads TGTGCCACCTTAGACAGTTCCTACACCGGGGAGCTGTTTTTT.

The chain combines TRBV11-2 with TRBJ1-2; D remains unclear. Germline V gene sequence: CDR1 SGHAT, CDR2 FQNNGV. V was pared by 5 bases and J by 4 bases, with 17 bases between. This CDR3 contains 15 residues. The CDR3 protein is CASSPIQEGPYGYTF. CDR3 DNA: TGTGCCAGCAGCCCCATCCAGGAAGGCCCCTATGGCTACACCTTC.

This clone was recorded a few times. This chain links TRBV7-9 with TRBJ1-4; D ambiguous. This CDR3 has 15 amino acids. The germline V gene encodes CDR1 SEHNR and CDR2 FQNEAQ (reference sequence). V lost 2 bases and J 5 bases, leaving 12 bases between the germline ends. The CDR3 loop is CASSLPTLPNEKLFF. The CDR3 coding sequence is TGTGCCAGCAGCTTACCGACTCTCCCCAATGAAAAACTGTTTTTT.

V is TRBV6-5 and J is TRBJ2-7, with a tentative D call TRBD1 (6 bases). The V gene's germline CDR1 is MNHEY and CDR2 SVGAGI. V was clipped by 2 bases and J by 0 bases, with 11 bases between them. CDR3 length: 15 residues. The CDR3 DNA is TGTGCCAGCAGTTACGAGGGACAAAGCTCCTACGAGCAGTACTTC. Protein sequence: CASSYEGQSSYEQYF.

J is TRBJ1-5 and V is TRBV5-1; unclear D gene. Looked up from germline, CDR1 is SGHRS and CDR2 is YFSETQ. The CDR3 covers 15 residues. The germline V and J ends were trimmed by 0 bases and 0 bases, with 7 bases remaining between them. CDR3 amino acids: CASSLGDYSNQPQHF. The CDR3 region has the DNA TGCGCCAGCAGCTTGGGTGACTATAGCAATCAGCCCCAGCATTTT.

The chain combines TRBV19 with TRBJ1-2; TRBD1 matches 8 bases. With V trimmed by 4 bases and J by 5 bases, 6 bases remained unmatched. CDR1 and CDR2 from the germline V gene are LNHDA and SQIVND (reference sequence). The length of the CDR3 is 14 residues. CDR3: CASSTLDRVYGYTF. The CDR3 DNA reads TGTGCCAGTAGTACGCTGGACAGGGTTTATGGCTACACCTTC.

The chain uses TRBV5-4 and TRBJ2-1, with a weak D call TRBD2 (5 bases). The germline V gene has CDR1 SGHNT and CDR2 YYREEE (reference sequence). CDR3 size: 15 residues. The V end was cut by 0 bases, the J end by 6 bases, with 13 bases between. In DNA form, the CDR3 reads TGTGCCAGCAGCTTGGTGGGGAGAGGGATCAATGAGCAGTTCTTC. As protein: CASSLVGRGINEQFF.

V is TRBV19 and J is TRBJ2-5; D is possibly TRBD1 (6 bases). V gave up 5 bases and J gave up 6 bases, with 13 bases separating them. CDR1 is LNHDA, CDR2 SQIVND, per germline (reference sequence). The CDR3 consists of 13 residues. The CDR3 protein is CASSDRRRKTQYF. As DNA, the CDR3 is TGTGCCAGTAGTGACAGGAGGAGAAAGACCCAGTACTTC.

The genes are TRBV10-3 and TRBJ1-1; D remains unclear. CDR1 is ENHRY, CDR2 SYGVKD, per germline. This CDR3 comprises 13 residues. V shed 3 bases and J shed 3 bases, with 8 bases lying between them. For the CDR3, the DNA is TGTGCCATCAGTGATGGGCCGTACACTGAAGCTTTCTTT. It encodes CAISDGPYTEAFF.

This clone occurred a few times. This chain connects TRBV18 to TRBJ1-5; D is uncertain. The germline CDR1 and CDR2 sequences are KGHSH and LQKENI. The CDR3 is 14 residues long. Deletions cut 6 bases from V and 7 bases from J, with 16 bases between. For the CDR3, the DNA is TGTGCCAGCTCCCTGGGCGAGGAGGGCCAGCCCCAGCATTTT. This gives the protein CASSLGEEGQPQHF.

Only a few counts were recorded for this clone. The CDR3 nucleotides read TGTGCCATCAGTGAGTCGCTAGCGGCCACAGATACGCAGTATTTT. It specifies CAISESLAATDTQYF. The chain employs TRBV10-3 and TRBJ2-3; 7 positions agree with TRBD2. There are 15 residues in the CDR3. CDR1 ENHRY and CDR2 SYGVKD come from the germline V gene. With V trimmed by 0 bases and J by 2 bases, 2 bases remained unmatched.

The rearrangement joins TRBV7-2 to TRBJ1-2; no clear D. The CDR3 spans 16 residues. V was trimmed by 3 bases and J by 1 base, leaving 15 bases between them. From germline, CDR1 is SGHTA and CDR2 FQGNSA. The CDR3 DNA is TGTGCCAGCAGCTTCCCGCCCGTCCGCGGTAACTATGGCTACACCTTC. Its protein product is CASSFPPVRGNYGYTF.

The gene calls are TRBV19 and TRBJ2-2, with 7 bases identical to TRBD1. Looked up from germline, CDR1 is LNHDA and CDR2 is SQIVND (reference sequence). The length of the CDR3 is 14 residues. V lost 4 bases and J lost 6; bases outside the gene matches: 5. The CDR3 DNA is TGTGCCAGTAGTAAGAGGGGGCAGTCCGGGGAGCTGTTTTTT. This gives the protein CASSKRGQSGELFF.

The rearrangement links TRBV9 to TRBJ1-4, with D perhaps matching TRBD1 (5 bases). V was cut by 7 bases and J by 1 base, with 17 bases left in between. CDR3 size: 16 residues. Germline V gene lookup returns CDR1 SGDLS and CDR2 YYNGEE. In DNA, the CDR3 is TGTGCCAGCGGCCCCTGGGGGGAAGGAACTAATGAAAAACTGTTTTTT. Translated: CASGPWGEGTNEKLFF.

This clone was seen more than once but under ten times. The chain is built from TRBV4-1 and TRBJ2-2, with TRBD2 identical over 11 bases. V shed 3 bases, J shed 7 bases, and the junction held 10 bases outside the gene matches. Germline V gene data show CDR1 as MGHRA and CDR2 as YSYEKL. CDR3 size: 17 residues. The CDR3 spells CASSQPSSGGKIGELFF. The CDR3 DNA is TGCGCCAGCAGCCAGCCCTCTAGCGGGGGGAAGATCGGGGAGCTGTTTTTT.

This rearrangement joins TRBV4-3 to TRBJ1-2; TRBD1 is a possible D gene (5 bases). V was trimmed by 0 bases and J by 12 bases, leaving 17 bases between them. The CDR3 totals 14 residues. In germline, CDR1 is LGHNA, CDR2 YSLEER. Here the CDR3 DNA reads TGCGCCAGCAGCCAAGATCCACGGACCCCGGGGGACACCTTC. Encoded protein: CASSQDPRTPGDTF.

The chain joins TRBV25-1 to TRBJ1-1; 12 bases map to TRBD1. V lost 4 bases and J lost 10; bases outside the gene matches: 19. Germline V gene sequence: CDR1 MGHDK, CDR2 SYGVNS. This CDR3 spans 18 amino acids. The CDR3 protein is CASSAPLTGTGGRGGAFF. CDR3 DNA sequence: TGTGCCAGCAGTGCCCCTTTGACCGGGACAGGGGGCAGGGGCGGAGCTTTCTTT.

This clone has only one observation. The chain has TRBV10-3 and TRBJ2-2; 7 bases align to TRBD1. CDR3 size: 18 residues. V dropped 4 bases and J dropped 1; count of bases not matched to a gene: 12. The germline CDR1 and CDR2 sequences are ENHRY and SYGVKD. This CDR3 is CAISASKTGTENTGELFF. As DNA, the CDR3 is TGTGCCATCAGTGCCTCGAAAACCGGGACAGAGAACACCGGGGAGCTGTTTTTT.